The source of this TCR beta chain is a study of beta chain features in type 1 diabetes. Overall study: Patients did not differ from healthy donors in age, gender or cell yield. Broader study findings: Within the patient group, naive, central memory and Treg TCRB repertoires appeared more similar to each other than within healthy donors. cDNA-based sequencing might over-represent cells highly expressing TCR. Shortening of TCRB CDR3s, moderate but significant, appeared in all four CD4+ subsets of Type 1 diabetes patients.

Approximately 110 mL of blood, on average, came from one heparinised draw per donor. cDNA synthesis used the whole RNA isolate, giving expressed TCRB sequences. Profiling relied on immunoSEQ multiplex PCR, and the TCRdb table lists in-frame clones only, not all of them. The data contain 600,000 to 700,000 clones, around an eighth of them singletons. A note on this clone: The antigen remains unidentified.

The germline gives CDR1 MNHEY, CDR2 SMNVEV (reference sequence). Trimming cost V 0 bases and J 5 bases, with 10 bases left between them. This CDR3 comprises 14 residues. This receptor was identified in a man aged 25-40 years with type 1 diabetes. The chain uses TRBV27 and TRBJ1-1, with no clear D. Sequencing was carried out using naive CD4+ T cells from blood. In DNA, the CDR3 is TGTGCCAGCAGTTTATCACTAGGGCGAACTGAAGCTTTCTTT. It encodes CASSLSLGRTEAFF.